The clone carrying this TCR beta chain was found many times. Its antigen is undetermined. A read error may produce the germline difference seen at one junction end. The CDR3 sequence is 17 residues long. CDR1 is SSHAT and CDR2 is FNYEAQ in the germline V gene (reference sequence). The entry originates in a study of identical twins. The study, taken as a whole, reports: Abundant beta clonotypes from cord blood bore fewer insertions; memory repertoires lacked this pattern. Invariant populations such as MAIT and iNKT cells could partly muddle zero-insertion analyses.

From the 5' RACE reads, TCRdb called clonotypes with MiXCR, one entry per CDR3 protein. Among 200,000 to 250,000 distinct CDR3 sequences listed, roughly 13% were seen once. The sample was also reused in another study, on yellow fever vaccine responses in identical twins.

The TCR originated in a woman aged 18-29 years in good health. The rearrangement links TRBV7-7 to TRBJ2-3; 8 nucleotides align to TRBD2. Material: memory (CD45RO+) T cells sorted from blood. CDR3 amino acids: CASSLGSGTRGPDTQYF. The CDR3 nucleotides are TGTGCTAGCAGCTTAGGCTCTGGGACTAGAGGACCAGATACGCAGTATTTT.